These T cell receptor beta chains were read from a single sample in a study of T cells in Graves' hyperthyroidism and ophthalmopathy. A single record per CDR3 protein comes from TCRdb applying MiXCR to the multiplex PCR reads. The sample lists about half a million distinct CDR3 sequences; 15% to 20% were seen once. The sequencing input was blood. These receptors all come from a man aged 40-55 years with Graves' ophthalmopathy. Both conserved end residues are part of each CDR3. The D gene is left open where the match is weak. The size entry is marked missing in some rows and otherwise reads once, few, many or a size class.

d_call j_call v_call clone_size cdr3_nt cdr3_aa
- TRBJ1-4 TRBV6-1 few TGTGCCAGCAGGGACAGCACAACTAATGAAAAACTGTTTTTT CASRDSTTNEKLFF
TRBD2 TRBJ2-1 TRBV5-1 - TGCGCCAGCAGCCCTCGGACTAGCGGGAGCATTGAGCAGTTCTTC CASSPRTSGSIEQFF
- TRBJ2-1 TRBV4-2 - TGTGCCAGCAGCCAAGCGGAGGGACACTCGGGCAATGAGCAGTTCTTC CASSQAEGHSGNEQFF
- TRBJ1-5 TRBV20-1 - TGCGGTGCTAGAGCTTCGCAGTATAGCAATCAGCCCCAGCATTTT CGARASQYSNQPQHF
- TRBJ2-3 TRBV28 many TGTGCCAGCAGGGGTAGTTGGGGCACAGATACGCAGTATTTT CASRGSWGTDTQYF
TRBD1 TRBJ1-6 TRBV7-8 many TGTGCCAGCAGCTCCCGGGACAGAGATTCACCCCTCCACTTT CASSSRDRDSPLHF
- TRBJ2-1 TRBV5-1 - TGCGCCAGCAGCTTGGGGGCAGGGGATTCCTACAATGAGCAGTTCTTC CASSLGAGDSYNEQFF
- TRBJ2-3 TRBV7-8 many TGTGCCAGCAGCGACAGTGGACCCTCTAGCACAGATACGCAGTATTTT CASSDSGPSSTDTQYF
TRBD1 TRBJ2-2 TRBV6-1 - TGTGCCAGCACCAAGGACAGGAGAACCGGGGAGCTGTCTTTT CASTKDRRTGELSF
- TRBJ1-4 TRBV7-9 many TGTGCCAGCAGAAACCAGGGGAAAGGGGAAAAACTGTTTTTT CASRNQGKGEKLFF
TRBD2 TRBJ2-5 TRBV27 few TGTGCCAGCAGTCCCCGGGAGGAGGTTTTCCAAGAGACCCAGTACTTC CASSPREEVFQETQYF
TRBD2 TRBJ2-5 TRBV7-7 - TGTGCTAGCAGTTCCGGGGGGGCGGATTACCAAGAGACCCAGTACTTC CASSSGGADYQETQYF
- TRBJ1-1 TRBV5-5 many TGTGCCAGCAGCTTGAAGACAGGAGCTTTCTTT CASSLKTGAFF
TRBD2 TRBJ2-3 TRBV24-1 many TGTGCCACCAGTGATGATGAGCGGGACTGGGATACGCAGTATTTT CATSDDERDWDTQYF
- TRBJ2-1 TRBV7-2 many TGTGCCAGCAGCTTAACGGGGGCTCGGTACAATGAGCAGTTCTTC CASSLTGARYNEQFF
- TRBJ2-3 TRBV20-1 few TGCAGTGCCGCCCCAGCGTCAACTAGCACAGATACGCAGTATTTT CSAAPASTSTDTQYF
- TRBJ2-1 TRBV12-3/TRBV12-4 - TGTGCCAGCAGCATGATCAATGAGCAGTTCTTC CASSMINEQFF
TRBD1 TRBJ1-2 TRBV20-1 - TGCAGTGCTAGGGGACAGGGGGGAAATGGCTACACCTTC CSARGQGGNGYTF
- TRBJ2-1 TRBV3-1 many TGTGCCAGCAGCCAAGATTTCGCGGTAGAGCAGTTCTTC CASSQDFAVEQFF
- TRBJ1-6 TRBV3-1 once TGTGCCAGCAGCGGGAAAGGATCCCTCCACTTT CASSGKGSLHF
TRBD1 TRBJ1-5 TRBV15 - TGTGCCACCAGCAAGGGACAGTCCTATCAGCCCCAGCATTTT CATSKGQSYQPQHF
- TRBJ2-1 TRBV12-3/TRBV12-4 many TGTGCCAGCAGTTTAAGTAATCGAGGCGCCCTGGGGTCTGAGCAGTTCTTC CASSLSNRGALGSEQFF
- TRBJ1-5 TRBV2 many TGTGCCAGCAGTGGCGGACACAACAGTCCCAATCAGCCCCAGCATTTT CASSGGHNSPNQPQHF
TRBD1 TRBJ1-1 TRBV29-1 - TGCAGCGTGACAGCAGGGGGAGATGAAGCTTTCTTT CSVTAGGDEAFF
- TRBJ2-7 TRBV5-6 few TGTGCCAGCAGCTTCGGTCAATCGGGCGAGCAGTACTTC CASSFGQSGEQYF
TRBD1 TRBJ2-7 TRBV28 many TGTGCCAGCCGCCAGGGGGCGCTCGGCGAGCAGTACTTC CASRQGALGEQYF
- TRBJ1-1 TRBV11-2 - TGTGCCAGCAGCTCCGCCCGGGCCGAAGCTTTCTTT CASSSARAEAFF
TRBD1 TRBJ2-7 TRBV7-2 many TGTGCCAGCAGCGGGGGACAGGGGGCTTCCTACGAGCAGTACTTC CASSGGQGASYEQYF
- TRBJ1-5 TRBV19 once TGTGCCAGTAGTATAGATGCCTACAATCAGCCCCAGCATTTT CASSIDAYNQPQHF
- TRBJ1-1 TRBV14 few TGTGCCAGCAGCCAAGATAGAAGAAGAGCTTTCTTT CASSQDRRRAFF
TRBD1 TRBJ2-1 TRBV24-1 many TGTGCCACCAGTGATTCCGGGACAGGGGACACCAATGAGCAGTTCTTC CATSDSGTGDTNEQFF
- TRBJ2-5 TRBV29-1 few TGCAGCGTTTACTCGGATACGGAGACCCAGTACTTC CSVYSDTETQYF
TRBD1 TRBJ2-2 TRBV6-8 few TGCGCCAGCAGTGATCGGACAGGGCGGGAGCTGTTTTTT CASSDRTGRELFF
- TRBJ1-2 TRBV5-1 few TGCGCCAGCAGCTTCAGGGAATCCAACTATGGCTACACCTTC CASSFRESNYGYTF
- TRBJ2-7 TRBV12-5 few TGTGCTAGTGGTTTGGTCGCGACGGGTTGGAGCTCCTACGAGCAGTACTTC CASGLVATGWSSYEQYF
- TRBJ1-1 TRBV7-3 many TGTGCCAGCAGCTCTCAACCGAGGACTGAAGCTTTCTTT CASSSQPRTEAFF
- TRBJ1-4 TRBV7-8 few TGTGCCAGCAGCCCCAGGACTAATGAAAAACTGTTTTTT CASSPRTNEKLFF
- TRBJ1-4 TRBV28 many TGTGCCAGCAGTTTTGGGGGCATCGGGGATGAAAAACTGTTTTTT CASSFGGIGDEKLFF
- TRBJ2-2 TRBV13 few TGTGCCAGCAGCCCTAGCAGCGCGAACACCGGGGAGCTGTTTTTT CASSPSSANTGELFF
- TRBJ2-2 TRBV11-1 once TGTGCCAGCAGCTTAAGAAGGAGTACCGGGGAGCTGTTTTTT CASSLRRSTGELFF
TRBD1 TRBJ1-5 TRBV6-5 few TGTGCCAGCAGTTACCCGGGGTTGCCGGGACAGGGGGTTCATCAGCCCCAGCATTTT CASSYPGLPGQGVHQPQHF
TRBD2 TRBJ2-4 TRBV30 - TGTGCCTGGAGTGTAGCGGGGCCCAAAAACATTCAGTACTTC CAWSVAGPKNIQYF
- TRBJ2-2 TRBV5-1 - TGCGCCAGCAGCCGAGCTCAGGGTAACGGGGAGCTGTTTTTT CASSRAQGNGELFF
- TRBJ2-7 TRBV7-3 - TGTGCCAGCAGCCGCACCCCGACTAGTTCGACCTACGAGCAGTACTTC CASSRTPTSSTYEQYF
- TRBJ2-2 TRBV9 - TGTGCCAGCAGCGTAGGAGAAGGGGAGCTGTTTTTT CASSVGEGELFF
TRBD1 TRBJ2-5 TRBV19 - TGTGCCAGTAGTTTTGTAGGACAGGGGGCACGAGAGACCCAGTACTTC CASSFVGQGARETQYF
TRBD1 TRBJ2-7 TRBV5-1 many TGCGCCAGCAGAATATCGACAGGGGTTTACGAGCAGTACTTC CASRISTGVYEQYF
- TRBJ1-1 TRBV3-1 many TGTGCCAGCAGCCAGGGGCCCACTGAAGCTTTCTTT CASSQGPTEAFF
- TRBJ1-4 TRBV30 many TGTGCCTGGAGTGTAGGGTTTAATGAAAAACTGTTTTTT CAWSVGFNEKLFF
- TRBJ1-2 TRBV11-2 many TGTGCCAGCAGCCAAACCCCGGCGGGGGGCGCCCGGTATGGCTACACCTTC CASSQTPAGGARYGYTF